This entry describes one T cell receptor (beta chain). The target antigen is unknown. These data belong to a study of PD-L1 blockade in urothelial cancer. Study information: Male sex and bladder-origin urothelial cancer characterized about 85% of the 29 patients. Blood analysis occurred 3 weeks (second dose) and 6 weeks after treatment start.

Study conclusions and caveats: Lower pretreatment blood TCR clonality, under the median, predicted better survival, researchers reported.

Libraries were prepared by immunoSEQ multiplex PCR; TCRdb keeps only in-frame clonotypes and omits some of them. The repertoire has about 82,000 clones, roughly nine tenths of them found once; the top ten carry under 6%. The CDR3 has 16 residues. The junction had 12 bases not matched to a gene; V was cut back by 4 bases and J by 4 bases. Germline CDR1 and CDR2: SEHNR and FQNEAQ (reference sequence). Sequencing used PBMCs, obtained around atezolizumab (anti-PD-L1) treatment. J is TRBJ1-2 and V is TRBV7-9; 7 positions match TRBD1. The sequence came from a woman in her 70s with urothelial cancer. The CDR3 protein is CASSSARRGRSYGYTF. In DNA form, the CDR3 reads TGTGCCAGCAGCTCCGCGAGGAGGGGGCGTAGCTATGGCTACACCTTC.